This T cell receptor beta chain was profiled in a study of T cell repertoires in cytomegalovirus infection. About the study: Public signatures in TCR beta pointed to CMV infection and matching HLA type.

This clonotype was counted ten times or more. What it binds is not known. The CDR3 spans 14 residues. V dropped 4 bases and J dropped 3; count of bases not matched to a gene: 5. TCRdb ran MiXCR on the reads and lists one entry per CDR3 protein. The data hold 450,000 to 550,000 distinct CDR3 sequences, with approximately 15% observed a single time. Study results and caveats: What dominated the ex vivo response were HLA-C-restricted CMV-specific TCR beta clonotypes. Summed frequency of shared TCR beta families picked out CMV carriers who also had the relevant HLA.

The sequencing input was CD8+ T cells from PBMCs. This clonotype originated in a human donor in good health (CMV status not recorded). Some clones in this sample may be carry-over from other donors' samples. The chain joins TRBV12-3 or TRBV12-4 to TRBJ1-2; 7 bases align to TRBD1. The CDR3 loop is CASSSTGYDYGYTF. CDR3 DNA sequence: TGTGCCAGCAGTTCGACAGGGTATGACTATGGCTACACCTTC.